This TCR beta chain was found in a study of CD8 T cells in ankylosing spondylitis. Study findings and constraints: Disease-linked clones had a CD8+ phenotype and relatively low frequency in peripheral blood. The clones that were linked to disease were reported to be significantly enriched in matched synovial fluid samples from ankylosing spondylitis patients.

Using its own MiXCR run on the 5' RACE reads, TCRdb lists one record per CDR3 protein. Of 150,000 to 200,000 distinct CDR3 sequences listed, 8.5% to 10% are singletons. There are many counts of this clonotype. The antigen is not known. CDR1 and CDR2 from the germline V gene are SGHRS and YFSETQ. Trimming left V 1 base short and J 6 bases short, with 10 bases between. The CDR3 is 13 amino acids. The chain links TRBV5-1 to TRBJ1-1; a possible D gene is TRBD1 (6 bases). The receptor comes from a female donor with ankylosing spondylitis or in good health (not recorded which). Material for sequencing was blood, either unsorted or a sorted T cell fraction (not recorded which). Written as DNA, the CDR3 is TGCGCCAGCAGCTTGAAGGGGGTATCTGAAGCTTTCTTT. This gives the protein CASSLKGVSEAFF.